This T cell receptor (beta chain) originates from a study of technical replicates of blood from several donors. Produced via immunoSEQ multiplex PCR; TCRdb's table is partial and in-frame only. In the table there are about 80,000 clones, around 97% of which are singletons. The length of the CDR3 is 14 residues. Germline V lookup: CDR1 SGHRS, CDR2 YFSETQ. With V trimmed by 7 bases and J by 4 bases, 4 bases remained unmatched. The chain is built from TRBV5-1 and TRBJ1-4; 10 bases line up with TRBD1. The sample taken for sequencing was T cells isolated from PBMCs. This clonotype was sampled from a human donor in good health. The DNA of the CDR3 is TGCGCCAGCGGACAGGGGGACATTAATGAAAAACTGTTTTTT. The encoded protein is CASGQGDINEKLFF.